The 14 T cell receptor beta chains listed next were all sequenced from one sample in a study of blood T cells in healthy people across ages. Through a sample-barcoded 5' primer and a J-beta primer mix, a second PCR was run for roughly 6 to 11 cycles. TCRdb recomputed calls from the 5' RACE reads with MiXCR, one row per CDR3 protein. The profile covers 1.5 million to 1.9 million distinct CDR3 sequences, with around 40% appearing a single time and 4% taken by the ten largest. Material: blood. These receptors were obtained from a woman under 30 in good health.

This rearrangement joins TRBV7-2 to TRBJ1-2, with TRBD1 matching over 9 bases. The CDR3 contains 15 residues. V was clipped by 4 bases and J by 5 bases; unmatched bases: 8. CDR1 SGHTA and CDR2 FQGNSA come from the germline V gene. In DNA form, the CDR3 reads TGTGCCAGCAGCTATCGACAGGGGGTGACTTATGGCTACACCTTC. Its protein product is CASSYRQGVTYGYTF.

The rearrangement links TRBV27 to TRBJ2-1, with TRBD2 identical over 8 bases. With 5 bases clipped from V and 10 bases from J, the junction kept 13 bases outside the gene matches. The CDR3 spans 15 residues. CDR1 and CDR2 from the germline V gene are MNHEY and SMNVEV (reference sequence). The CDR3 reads CASSPPGLGWKEQFF. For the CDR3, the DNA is TGTGCCAGCAGTCCTCCGGGACTAGGGTGGAAGGAGCAGTTCTTC.

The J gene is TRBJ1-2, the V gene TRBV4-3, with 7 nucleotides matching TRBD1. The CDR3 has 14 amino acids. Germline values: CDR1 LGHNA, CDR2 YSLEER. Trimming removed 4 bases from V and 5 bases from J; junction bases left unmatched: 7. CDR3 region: CASSPYSGGYGYTF. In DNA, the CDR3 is TGCGCCAGCAGCCCCTACTCAGGGGGGTATGGCTACACCTTC.

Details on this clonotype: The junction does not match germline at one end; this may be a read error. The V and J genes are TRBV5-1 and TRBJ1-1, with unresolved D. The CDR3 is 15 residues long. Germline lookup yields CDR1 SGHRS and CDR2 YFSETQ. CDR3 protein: CASSLEGSLNTEAFF. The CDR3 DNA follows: TGTGCCAGCAGCTTAGAGGGCAGCCTGAACACTGAAGCTTTCTTT.

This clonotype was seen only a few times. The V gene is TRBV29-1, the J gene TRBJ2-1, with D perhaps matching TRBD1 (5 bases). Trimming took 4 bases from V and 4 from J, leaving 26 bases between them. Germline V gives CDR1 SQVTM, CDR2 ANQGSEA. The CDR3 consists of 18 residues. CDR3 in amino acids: CSVVWPSPGQGPYNEQFF. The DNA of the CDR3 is TGCAGCGTTGTATGGCCGTCACCCGGACAAGGGCCTTACAATGAGCAGTTCTTC.

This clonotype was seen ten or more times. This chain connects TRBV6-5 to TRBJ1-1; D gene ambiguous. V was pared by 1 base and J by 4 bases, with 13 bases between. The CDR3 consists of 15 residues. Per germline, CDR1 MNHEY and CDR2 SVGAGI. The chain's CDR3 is CASSYFDAGFTEAFF. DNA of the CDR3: TGTGCCAGCAGTTACTTCGATGCGGGCTTCACTGAAGCTTTCTTT.

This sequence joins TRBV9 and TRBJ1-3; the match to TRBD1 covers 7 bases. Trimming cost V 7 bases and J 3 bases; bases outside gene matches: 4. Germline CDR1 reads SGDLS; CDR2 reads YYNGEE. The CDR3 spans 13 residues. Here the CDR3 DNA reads TGTGCCAGCGGGCGACAGGGTGGAAACACCATATATTTT. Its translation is CASGRQGGNTIYF.

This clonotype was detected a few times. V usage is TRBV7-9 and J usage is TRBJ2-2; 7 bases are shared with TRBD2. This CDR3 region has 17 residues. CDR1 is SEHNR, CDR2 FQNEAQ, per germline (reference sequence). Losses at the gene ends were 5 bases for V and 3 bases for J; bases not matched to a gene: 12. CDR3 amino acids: CASSLGRTPPYTGELFF. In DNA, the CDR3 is TGTGCCAGCAGCCTCGGGAGGACTCCCCCCTACACCGGGGAGCTGTTTTTT.

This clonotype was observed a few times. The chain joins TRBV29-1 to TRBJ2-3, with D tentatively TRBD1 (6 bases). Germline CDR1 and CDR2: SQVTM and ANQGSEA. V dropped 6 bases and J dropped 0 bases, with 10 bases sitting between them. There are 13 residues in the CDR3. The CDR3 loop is CSVDSASTDTQYF. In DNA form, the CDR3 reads TGCAGCGTGGACAGCGCCAGCACAGATACGCAGTATTTT.

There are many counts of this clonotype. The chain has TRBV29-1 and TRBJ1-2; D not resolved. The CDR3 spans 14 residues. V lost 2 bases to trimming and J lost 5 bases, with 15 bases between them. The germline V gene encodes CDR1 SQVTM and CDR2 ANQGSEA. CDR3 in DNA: TGCAGCGTTGAACCCTGGCCGCCCGAATATGGCTACACCTTC. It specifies CSVEPWPPEYGYTF. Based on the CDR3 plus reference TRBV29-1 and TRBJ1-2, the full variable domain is SAVISQKPSRDICQRGTSLTIQCQVDSQVTMMFWYRQQPGQSLTLIATANQGSEATYESGFVIDKFPISRPNLTFSTLTVSNMSPEDSSIYLCSVEPWPPEYGYTFGSGTRLTVV.

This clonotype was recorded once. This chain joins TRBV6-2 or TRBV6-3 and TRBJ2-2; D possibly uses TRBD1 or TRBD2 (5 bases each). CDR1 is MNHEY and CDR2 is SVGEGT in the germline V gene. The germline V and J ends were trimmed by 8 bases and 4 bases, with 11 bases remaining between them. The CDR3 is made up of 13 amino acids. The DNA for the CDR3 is TGTGCCAGCCGTTGGGGGTCCACCGGGGAGCTGTTTTTT. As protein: CASRWGSTGELFF.

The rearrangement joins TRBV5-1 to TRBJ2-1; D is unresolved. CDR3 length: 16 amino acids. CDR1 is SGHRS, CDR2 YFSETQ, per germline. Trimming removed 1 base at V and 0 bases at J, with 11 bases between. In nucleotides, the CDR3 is TGCGCCAGCAGCTTGTGGGCTGAAAGCTCCTACAATGAGCAGTTCTTC. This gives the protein CASSLWAESSYNEQFF. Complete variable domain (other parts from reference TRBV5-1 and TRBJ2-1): KAGVTQTPRYLIKTRGQQVTLSCSPISGHRSVSWYQQTPGQGLQFLFEYFSETQRNKGNFPGRFSGRQFSNSRSEMNVSTLELGDSALYLCASSLWAESSYNEQFFGPGTRLTVL.

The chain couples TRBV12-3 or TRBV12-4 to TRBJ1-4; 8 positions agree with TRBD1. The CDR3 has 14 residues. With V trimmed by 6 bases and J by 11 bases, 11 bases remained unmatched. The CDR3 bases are TGTGCCAGCAGATCAGGGGGCGTCGGGGGGAAACTGTTTTTT. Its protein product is CASRSGGVGGKLFF.

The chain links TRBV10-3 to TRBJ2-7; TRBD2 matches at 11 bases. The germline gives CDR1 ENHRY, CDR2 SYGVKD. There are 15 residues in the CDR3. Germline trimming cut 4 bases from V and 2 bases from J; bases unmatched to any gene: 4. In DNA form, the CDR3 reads TGTGCCATCAGTGTATCTAGCGGGGGGCCCTACGAGCAGTACTTC. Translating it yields CAISVSSGGPYEQYF.